This is a list of T cell receptor beta chains from one sample in a study of early T cells in non-severe SARS-CoV-2 infection. TCRdb analysed the 5' RACE reads with MiXCR anew, one entry per CDR3 protein. The data contain 60,000 to 70,000 distinct CDR3 sequences, roughly 9.1% of them singletons. Sample: whole blood. Source of these receptors: an adult who was a healthcare worker with PCR-confirmed SARS-CoV-2 infection or an uninfected control (not recorded which). Both conserved end residues are part of each CDR3. The D gene is left open where the match is weak. Size is stated for part of the rows, as once, few or many counts, or as a class when the clone is expanded.

d_gene	v_gene	j_gene	abundance	CDR3nt	CDR3aa
NA	TRBV18	TRBJ2-3	many	TGTGCCAGCTCATTCAAGAGCCCCGGGCAGAGCACAGATACGCAGTATTTT	CASSFKSPGQSTDTQYF
TRBD1	TRBV6-1	TRBJ1-3	NA	TGTGCCAGCAAACCGGACAGGACTGGAAACACCATATATTTT	CASKPDRTGNTIYF
NA	TRBV4-2	TRBJ2-7	many	TGTGCCAGCAGCCATGCCGGGTCCACAGCGGCCAACGAGCAGTACTTC	CASSHAGSTAANEQYF
TRBD1	TRBV15	TRBJ2-1	few	TGTGCCACCAGCAGAGATTTGACAGGGCATGAGCAGTTCTTC	CATSRDLTGHEQFF
NA	TRBV28	TRBJ2-7	many	TGTGCCAGCAGTTTGAGATTTAGCTCCTACGAGCAGTACTTC	CASSLRFSSYEQYF
TRBD2	TRBV30	TRBJ2-2	few	TGTGCCTGGAACAGCGGGAGGAACACCGGGGAGCTGTTTTTT	CAWNSGRNTGELFF
TRBD1	TRBV29-1	TRBJ2-5	NA	TGCAGCGCCGAACGCCGGGACAGGGGACAGACCCAGTACTTC	CSAERRDRGQTQYF
NA	TRBV5-4	TRBJ2-2	few	TGTGCCGGACTGAGTCCGAACACCGGGGAGCTGTTTTTT	CAGLSPNTGELFF
NA	TRBV4-1	TRBJ2-7	many	TGCGCCAGCAGCCAAGCACAGCCCTCCGAGCAGTACTTC	CASSQAQPSEQYF
NA	TRBV19	TRBJ2-5	many	TGTGCCAGTAGCCGGATCCAAGAGACCCAGTACTTC	CASSRIQETQYF
TRBD1	TRBV6-5	TRBJ2-3	few	TGTGCCAGCAGATCGGACAGGTCGATAACCACAGATACGCAGTATTTT	CASRSDRSITTDTQYF
NA	TRBV12-3/TRBV12-4	TRBJ2-3	NA	TGTGCCAGCAGTTTCGGGGGTGGTGGAGATACGCAGTATTTT	CASSFGGGGDTQYF
NA	TRBV12-3/TRBV12-4	TRBJ1-1	NA	TGTGCCAGCAGTGCTCAGAGGAACACTGAAGCTTTCTTT	CASSAQRNTEAFF
NA	TRBV7-6	TRBJ2-7	few	TGTGCCAGCAGCTTAGGAGAGGGGGGCCCCTACGAGCAGTACTTC	CASSLGEGGPYEQYF
NA	TRBV7-9	TRBJ2-5	few	TGTGCCAGCAGCAACAAACAGGGCCCCTATTGGGAGACCCAGTACTTC	CASSNKQGPYWETQYF
TRBD2	TRBV11-1	TRBJ2-7	many	TGTGCCAGCAGCTTGGGGCGGGAGTTTCGTCACGAGCAGTACTTC	CASSLGREFRHEQYF
TRBD1	TRBV7-6	TRBJ2-7	medium-sized	TGTGCCAGCAGCTTGGGGACAGCCTACGAGCAGTACTTC	CASSLGTAYEQYF
NA	TRBV9	TRBJ2-1	few	TGTGCCAGCAGCGTAGGTTTCAGGAGCTCCTACAATGAGCAGTTCTTC	CASSVGFRSSYNEQFF
NA	TRBV7-9	TRBJ1-4	NA	TGTGCCAGCAGGAGGTCAGCGGCGGAAAAACTGTTTTTT	CASRRSAAEKLFF
TRBD2	TRBV5-1	TRBJ2-3	NA	TGCGCCAGCAGCTTGGAATGGGGGGGACTTATCACAGATACGCAGTATTTT	CASSLEWGGLITDTQYF
NA	TRBV12-3/TRBV12-4	TRBJ2-7	few	TGTGCCAGCAGTTTAAATGGGGTTCCCTACGAGCAGTACTTC	CASSLNGVPYEQYF
TRBD2	TRBV7-6	TRBJ2-1	many	TGTGCCAGCAGCCTTCTAGCGGGAGAGTCCTACAATGAGCAGTTCTTC	CASSLLAGESYNEQFF
NA	TRBV5-1	TRBJ2-5	many	TGCGCCAGCAGCTCGCCACCGGGACTGACGGTGTTTTATAGGAGGCAAGAGACCCAGTACTTC	CASSSPPGLTVFYRRQETQYF
NA	TRBV18	TRBJ1-1	NA	TGTGCCAGCTCACCTCGACAGGAATGGGGGCACACTGAAGCTTTCTTT	CASSPRQEWGHTEAFF
NA	TRBV30	TRBJ1-3	NA	TGTGCCTGGAGCCTAGGGGCCCTCTCTGGAAACACCATATATTTT	CAWSLGALSGNTIYF
NA	TRBV20-1	TRBJ2-5	NA	TGCAGTGCTCTCCCTAGGACTACCCAAGAGACCCAGTACTTC	CSALPRTTQETQYF
NA	TRBV20-1	TRBJ2-7	few	TGCAGTGCTAGGTATGGGTTGACTCACGAGCAGTACTTC	CSARYGLTHEQYF
NA	TRBV30	TRBJ2-2	NA	TGTGCCTGGAGTGTAAACAGGAACACCGGGGAGCTGTTTTTT	CAWSVNRNTGELFF
TRBD2	TRBV12-3/TRBV12-4	TRBJ2-3	many	TGTGCCAGCAGTTTAGCGCTCCGGCGGGGGAAAAGCACAGATACGCAGTATTTT	CASSLALRRGKSTDTQYF
NA	TRBV12-3/TRBV12-4	TRBJ1-3	few	TGTGCCATACTACGATATGGAAACACCATATATTTT	CAILRYGNTIYF
NA	TRBV3-1	TRBJ2-1	NA	TGTGCCATCCCAAAGACGGGAGTTCGTAGGGGCTCCTACAATGAGCAGTTCTTC	CAIPKTGVRRGSYNEQFF
TRBD2	TRBV7-9	TRBJ2-1	many	TGTGCCAGCAGCCCCGGGACTAGCGGGAGGTCTTCCTACAATGAGCAGTTCTTC	CASSPGTSGRSSYNEQFF
NA	TRBV4-3	TRBJ2-3	few	TGCGCCAGCAGCCAACAGGGAAGAGGCACAGATACGCAGTATTTT	CASSQQGRGTDTQYF
TRBD1	TRBV29-1	TRBJ1-2	many	TGCAGCGTTGATCCGGGACAGATCTATGGCTACACCTTC	CSVDPGQIYGYTF
NA	TRBV24-1	TRBJ1-2	NA	TGTGCCACCAGTGAAGGAACAGAGCAACACTTC	CATSEGTEQHF
TRBD1	TRBV7-2	TRBJ2-2	NA	TGTGCCAGCAGCCGGACAGGGGGCAACACCGGGGAGCTGTTTTTT	CASSRTGGNTGELFF
NA	TRBV20-1	TRBJ2-1	NA	TGCAGTGCCCAGGGAGGTTTCTTCAATGAGCAGTTCTTC	CSAQGGFFNEQFF
TRBD1	TRBV12-3/TRBV12-4	TRBJ1-5	many	TGTGCCAGCAGTTCCCCGGGACAGGGATTGGGCAGCAATCAGCCCCAGCATTTT	CASSSPGQGLGSNQPQHF
TRBD2	TRBV6-5	TRBJ2-1	many	TGTGCCAGCAGTCCCGGGACTAGCGGGAGCATCCCCTACAATGAGCAGTTCTTC	CASSPGTSGSIPYNEQFF
NA	TRBV12-3/TRBV12-4	TRBJ2-6	few	TGTGCCAGCCGCCCGGCAAACATGGGCCTCACAGGGGCCAACGTCCTGACTTTC	CASRPANMGLTGANVLTF
NA	TRBV5-1	TRBJ2-3	few	TGCGCCAGCAGCTTGTACGGGAGTGAGGCAGATACGCAGTATTTT	CASSLYGSEADTQYF
NA	TRBV6-5	TRBJ2-1	NA	TGTGCCAGCTCCTCGGACAGCTCCTACAATGAGCAGTTCTTC	CASSSDSSYNEQFF
NA	TRBV20-1	TRBJ1-6	few	TGCAGTGCTAGAGACCCCCAAAGCTCCTATAATTCACCCCTCCACTTT	CSARDPQSSYNSPLHF
NA	TRBV7-2	TRBJ2-1	few	TGTGCCAGCAGCTTATCGTACAATGAGCAGTTCTTC	CASSLSYNEQFF